The clone carrying this TCR beta chain occurred a few times. This sample is part of a study of blood T cells in healthy people across ages. The CDR3 is 16 residues long. Germline assignment: CDR1 DFQATT and CDR2 SNEGSKA (reference sequence). With 0 bases removed from V and 11 bases from J, the gap between germline ends came to 25 bases. Using a J-beta primer mix together with a sample-barcoded 5' primer, a second PCR was run for roughly 6 to 12 cycles. TCRdb re-called the 5' RACE reads through MiXCR, storing one row per CDR3 protein. The table includes about 670,000 distinct CDR3 sequences, roughly half detected once.

This TCR was recovered from an elderly woman in good health. This chain links TRBV20-1 with TRBJ2-5, with D unclear. Source material: blood. DNA of the CDR3: TGCAGTGCTAGAGATGGCGGTCCGGCGGCCCAGAATGAGCAGTACTTC. It encodes CSARDGGPAAQNEQYF.